The 3 T cell receptor beta chains below were found in one sample sequenced in a study of shared T cell receptors in the human thymus. Profiled with immunoSEQ multiplex PCR; TCRdb holds only in-frame clones, not every one. The repertoire holds roughly 560,000 clones, with about four fifths as singletons. This same sample was also part of a study on human thymus T cells.

Sample: thymocytes. Every receptor here comes from a boy younger than two with a congenital heart defect.

The CDR3 sequence: CASTRSKNIQYF. The CDR3, as DNA: TGTGCCAGCACTAGAAGCAAAAACATTCAGTACTTC. The rearrangement uses TRBV2 and TRBJ2-4; D gene uncertain. The CDR3 consists of 12 residues. Germline-derived CDR1 and CDR2 are SNHLY and FYNNEI. Trimming shortened V by 7 bases and J by 3 bases, and 7 bases separated the two germline ends.

This clone has a handful of counts. The V and J genes are TRBV4-1 and TRBJ2-1; D is ambiguous. This CDR3 comprises 14 residues. V was clipped by 0 bases and J by 9 bases, with 12 bases between them. The germline gives CDR1 MGHRA, CDR2 YSYEKL. CDR3 amino acids: CASSQERKVVEQFF. In DNA, the CDR3 is TGCGCCAGCAGCCAAGAGAGGAAAGTTGTTGAGCAGTTCTTC.

The CDR3 bases are TGCGCCAGCAGCTTGGGCCCCAGGTGGGACACTGAAGCTTTCTTT. Translation gives CASSLGPRWDTEAFF. This sequence joins TRBV5-1 and TRBJ1-1; D not resolved. The CDR3 totals 15 residues. Germline-derived CDR1 and CDR2 are SGHRS and YFSETQ. V lost 0 bases to trimming and J lost 3 bases, with 12 bases between them.